Each of the 6 T cell receptor beta chains below was sequenced from the same sample in a study of blood T cells in healthy people across ages. It was with a sample-barcoded 5' primer and a J-beta primer mix that a second PCR of roughly 6 to 11 cycles was run. TCRdb itself ran the 5' RACE reads through MiXCR, one entry per CDR3 protein. The sample holds about 1 million distinct CDR3 sequences, approximately 25% seen once. These data also formed part of another study, on T cells of mothers and their children.

The sequenced material came from blood. The receptor set was obtained from a girl aged 2 to 10 in good health.

The sample holds many counts of this clonotype. The V and J genes are TRBV11-3 and TRBJ1-1; D gene ambiguous. CDR3 length equals 14 residues. The V gene's germline CDR1 is SGHNT and CDR2 YENEEA. Trimming took 8 bases from V and 2 from J, leaving 15 bases between them. The CDR3 DNA sequence: TGTGCCAGCTCCCTAGAGGGCCGAAACACTGAAGCTTTCTTT. Protein sequence: CASSLEGRNTEAFF.

The count of this clonotype is one. CDR3 in amino acids: CASRLTGTEGYTF. The CDR3 DNA follows: TGCGCCAGCAGGCTGACCGGGACCGAAGGCTACACCTTC. V and J are TRBV5-1 and TRBJ1-2; a possible D gene is TRBD1 (5 bases). Trimming left V 5 bases short and J 8 bases short, with 16 bases between. Germline CDR1 is SGHRS and CDR2 is YFSETQ. The CDR3 has 13 amino acids.

The V and J genes are TRBV29-1 and TRBJ2-1; D gene ambiguous. CDR3 size: 15 residues. V was shortened by 2 bases and J by 8 bases, with 19 bases between the two germline ends. Germline values: CDR1 SQVTM, CDR2 ANQGSEA. CDR3 loop: CSVERWQALSDEQFF. The CDR3 DNA sequence: TGCAGCGTTGAAAGGTGGCAGGCCCTGAGTGATGAGCAGTTCTTC.

This clonotype has at least ten counts. V and J are TRBV4-1 and TRBJ2-5; 9 bases fit TRBD1. J lost 4 bases, V lost 4 bases, and 4 bases had no gene match. This CDR3 is built from 14 residues. The germline V gene has CDR1 MGHRA and CDR2 YSYEKL. The CDR3 here is CASSLLTGGETQYF. The CDR3 region has the DNA TGCGCCAGCAGCCTCCTGACAGGGGGAGAGACCCAGTACTTC.

A word on this clonotype: Germline and junction disagree at one end, which may indicate a read error. V gene TRBV5-5 combines with J gene TRBJ2-5; TRBD2 agrees at 13 bases. This CDR3 is built from 19 residues. CDR1 SGHKS and CDR2 YYEKEE come from the germline V gene (reference sequence). CDR3 in amino acids: CASSLGYTRLAGGPNEQLF. CDR3 sequence (DNA): TGTGCCAGCAGCTTGGGGTATACCCGACTAGCGGGAGGTCCCAATGAGCAGCTCTTC. The full variable domain, in which reference TRBV5-5 and TRBJ2-5 provide the parts outside the CDR3, is DAGVTQSPTHLIKTRGQQVTLRCSPISGHKSVSWYQQVLGQGPQFIFQYYEKEERGRGNFPDRFSARQFPNYSSELNVNALLLGDSALYLCASSLGYTRLAGGPNEQLFGPGTRLLVL.

This chain connects TRBV9 to TRBJ1-1; no clear D gene. Germline-derived CDR1 and CDR2 are SGDLS and YYNGEE. The germline V and J ends were trimmed by 0 bases and 10 bases, with 19 bases remaining between them. The CDR3 is made up of 15 amino acids. As DNA, the CDR3 is TGTGCCAGCAGCGTAGGAATTGGTCCAATGCGGGTAGCTTTCTTT. Translating gives CASSVGIGPMRVAFF.